This T cell receptor (beta chain) derives from a study of blood T cell repertoires in COVID-19. The wider study: Nucleic acid was either cDNA or gDNA, and it came from T cells, B-cell-depleted T cells, or PBMCs.

Original processing methods: Using reference gene primer amplification, nucleated cell counts were estimated. Clones were read by immunoSEQ multiplex PCR, and TCRdb kept only the in-frame ones, dropping some. That table gives V, J and clone size, and the DNA gave D and trimming. This repertoire shows under 150,000 clones, approximately 81% found once; its top ten account for about 13%. Germline V gives CDR1 SGHVS, CDR2 FQNEAQ. The CDR3 has 16 amino acids. The V and J ends lost 8 bases and 1 base respectively, with 18 bases between them. This chain joins TRBV7-8 and TRBJ2-1, with a weak D call TRBD2 (5 bases). The sample consisted of peripheral blood. The clonotype originates from a human donor in a cohort sampled during active COVID-19. The CDR3: CASAGGGSVSYNEQFF. The CDR3 bases are TGTGCCAGCGCTGGAGGAGGCTCCGTATCCTACAATGAGCAGTTCTTC.